This TCR beta chain is drawn from a study of cytomegalovirus exposure and HLA in healthy donors. Study-level points and caveats: The study had only CMV serostatus as immune exposure information. Researchers counted around 160 TCR beta chains as cytomegalovirus-associated. The study dropped some indistinguishable V segments, TRBV6-2 and TRBV6-3 among them.

To note about this clone: Its target is not known.

Germline V gene data show CDR1 as SGHNT and CDR2 as YYREEE (reference sequence). CDR3 length: 14 residues. V gave up 3 bases and J gave up 8 bases, with 17 bases separating them. Vbeta (60) and Jbeta (13) primers were used in the PCR. Sequenced by immunoSEQ multiplex PCR; TCRdb stores in-frame clones only, minus some. Of about 120,000 clones in the sample, approximately 78% were seen once. This TCR was sampled from a middle-aged woman in good health and CMV-seronegative. The sequenced sample was PBMCs. This chain connects TRBV5-4 to TRBJ1-2, with D possibly matching TRBD1 (5 bases). Here the CDR3 reads CASSSRDSGGGYTF. DNA for the CDR3: TGTGCCAGCAGCTCAAGGGACTCCGGAGGCGGCTACACCTTC.